These 9 T cell receptor beta chains share one sample of origin, sequenced in a study of blood T cell repertoires in COVID-19. Data came from immunoSEQ multiplex PCR; TCRdb stores just in-frame clones and leaves some out. The table lists around 280,000 clones, nearly 90% of them singletons, with less than 2% in the top ten. Sequencing was done on a sample of PBMCs or T cells enriched from blood (not recorded which). These TCRs come from a young woman with acute COVID-19.

This chain uses TRBV18 with TRBJ2-5, with 10 bases fitting TRBD2. The V gene end was trimmed by 4 bases and the J gene end by 4 bases; junction bases not matched to a gene: 6. Germline CDR1 is KGHSH and CDR2 is LQKENI. The CDR3 is 15 amino acids. This CDR3 reads CASSRGSSGRETQYF. The CDR3 DNA follows: TGTGCCAGCTCACGTGGGTCTAGCGGGAGAGAGACCCAGTACTTC.

Comments on this clone: In the same sample, other DNA sequences code for this CDR3. As DNA, the CDR3 is TGCGCCAGCAGCTTGGGACAGATGAACACTGAAGCTTTCTTT. As protein: CASSLGQMNTEAFF. V is TRBV5-1 and J is TRBJ1-1; D might be TRBD1 (5 bases). V gave up 0 bases and J gave up 0 bases, with 6 bases separating them. The CDR3 totals 14 residues. In germline, CDR1 is SGHRS, CDR2 YFSETQ.

V is TRBV4-2 and J is TRBJ1-2, with D perhaps TRBD1 (6 bases). The germline CDR1 and CDR2 sequences are LGHNA and YNFKEQ. Trimming removed 7 bases from V and 4 bases from J, with 22 bases in between. This CDR3 comprises 16 residues. The CDR3 sequence: CASTPTLGALGYGYTF. Written as DNA, the CDR3 is TGTGCCAGCACCCCCACCCTGGGGGCGCTGGGCTATGGCTACACCTTC.

This chain uses TRBV15 with TRBJ2-1, with 8 nucleotides matching TRBD2. Trimming cost V 0 bases and J 3 bases; bases outside gene matches: 10. Germline CDR1 reads LNHNV; CDR2 reads YYDKDF (reference sequence). This CDR3 comprises 18 residues. DNA of the CDR3: TGTGCCACCAGCAGAGATCGGGCGGGGGGCGCCGTCTACAATGAGCAGTTCTTC. This gives the protein CATSRDRAGGAVYNEQFF. Full variable domain (missing parts from reference TRBV15 and TRBJ2-1): DAMVIQNPRYQVTQFGKPVTLSCSQTLNHNVMYWYQQKSSQAPKLLFHYYDKDFNNEADTPDNFQSRRPNTSFCFLDIRSPGLGDTAMYLCATSRDRAGGAVYNEQFFGPGTRLTVL.

The chain recombines TRBV11-3 with TRBJ2-2; 7 bases are a match to TRBD1. The CDR3 consists of 14 residues. CDR1 and CDR2 (germline): SGHNT, YENEEA. V shed 2 bases, J shed 6 bases, and the junction held 3 bases outside the gene matches. This chain's CDR3 is CASSLSTGAGELFF. The DNA for the CDR3 is TGTGCCAGCAGCTTAAGCACAGGGGCCGGGGAGCTGTTTTTT.

The genes are TRBV2 and TRBJ2-7; 8 bases are shared with TRBD1. Germline trimming cut 11 bases from V and 4 bases from J; bases unmatched to any gene: 16. The CDR3 length is 15 residues. Germline values: CDR1 SNHLY, CDR2 FYNNEI. DNA of the CDR3: TGTGCCTCAGCAGACCCCCGGACAGGGCTGTACGAGCAGTACTTC. Amino acid sequence: CASADPRTGLYEQYF.

The chain links TRBV28 to TRBJ1-4; no clear D gene. V lost 7 bases and J 5 bases, leaving 11 bases between the germline ends. CDR3 size: 13 residues. Germline CDR1 reads MDHEN; CDR2 reads SYDVKM. CDR3 nucleotide sequence: TGTGCCAGCACCCGCGGCCTCAATGAAAAACTGTTTTTT. Its translation: CASTRGLNEKLFF.

Only a few counts were recorded for this clone. This chain uses TRBV19 with TRBJ1-1, with 9 bases fitting TRBD1. CDR1 LNHDA and CDR2 SQIVND come from the germline V gene (reference sequence). V trimming: 6 bases; J trimming: 0 bases; junction bases outside the gene matches: 5. CDR3 length equals 15 residues. CDR3 sequence: CASRKNRGLNTEAFF. The CDR3 DNA follows: TGTGCCAGTAGGAAAAACAGGGGGCTGAACACTGAAGCTTTCTTT.

The rearrangement joins TRBV2 to TRBJ1-1; D gene uncertain. The CDR3 spans 12 residues. V was pared by 7 bases and J by 4 bases, with 10 bases between. The germline gives CDR1 SNHLY, CDR2 FYNNEI. CDR3 sequence reads: CASTRVGTEAFF. The CDR3 DNA reads as TGTGCCAGCACCCGGGTAGGCACTGAAGCTTTCTTT.